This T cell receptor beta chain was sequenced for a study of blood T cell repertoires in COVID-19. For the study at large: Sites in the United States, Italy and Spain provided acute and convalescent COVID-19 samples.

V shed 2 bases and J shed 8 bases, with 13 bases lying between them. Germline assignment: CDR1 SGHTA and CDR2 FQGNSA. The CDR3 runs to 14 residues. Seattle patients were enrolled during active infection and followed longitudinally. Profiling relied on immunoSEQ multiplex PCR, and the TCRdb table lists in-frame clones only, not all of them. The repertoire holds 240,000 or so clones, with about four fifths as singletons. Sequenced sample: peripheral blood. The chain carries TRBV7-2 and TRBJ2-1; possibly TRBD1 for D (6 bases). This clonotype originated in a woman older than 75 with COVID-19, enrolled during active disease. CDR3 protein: CASSLTGTAHEQFF. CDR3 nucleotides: TGTGCCAGCAGCTTAACAGGGACCGCTCATGAGCAGTTCTTC.